Following are 25 T cell receptor beta chains from one sample sequenced in a study of T-cell memory formation after mild COVID-19. TCRdb reprocessed the 5' RACE reads with MiXCR, giving one entry per CDR3 protein. In the table there are about 430,000 distinct CDR3 sequences, 18% of which are singletons. Sequenced: PBMCs or a T cell subset sorted from them (not recorded which). These receptor sequences come from a man aged 18 to 30 who had mild COVID-19 (a few samples of this study predate the infection). Cell type and time point are not known.

This clonotype was recorded a few times. The chain carries TRBV7-9 and TRBJ1-5; possibly TRBD1 for D (5 bases). Trimming took off 5 bases at V and 4 bases at J, with 15 bases between the two ends. Germline V gene sequence: CDR1 SEHNR, CDR2 FQNEAQ (reference sequence). CDR3 size: 15 residues. CDR3 DNA sequence: TGTGCCAGCAGCCCCGGGGCGCTGGGGAATCAGCCCCAGCATTTT. Its protein product is CASSPGALGNQPQHF.

As DNA, the CDR3 is TGTGCCAGCAGCTTCGAGAGTCAGGGGAGAAATACGCAGTATTTT. This codes for CASSFESQGRNTQYF. The rearrangement links TRBV7-9 to TRBJ2-3; D is possibly TRBD1 (6 bases). Germline V lookup: CDR1 SEHNR, CDR2 FQNEAQ (reference sequence). Trimming removed 3 bases from V and 7 bases from J, with 17 bases in between. The CDR3 runs to 15 residues.

This chain connects TRBV20-1 to TRBJ1-5, with D possibly being TRBD1 (5 bases). The CDR3 spans 16 residues. Germline values: CDR1 DFQATT, CDR2 SNEGSKA (reference sequence). Between the trimmed V and J ends, which lost 3 bases and 2 bases, there was a span of 17 bases. In nucleotides, the CDR3 is TGCAGTGCTAGGAACATCAGGGACCGGGGCAATCAGCCCCAGCATTTT. It specifies CSARNIRDRGNQPQHF.

The chain has TRBV18 and TRBJ2-5, with 10 bases that match TRBD1. This CDR3 region has 14 residues. Germline V CDR1 and CDR2: KGHSH, LQKENI. V trimming: 5 bases; J trimming: 5 bases; junction bases outside the gene matches: 5. CDR3 loop: CASSLTGGDETQYF. CDR3 nucleotides: TGTGCCAGCTCATTGACAGGGGGCGACGAGACCCAGTACTTC.

This clonotype has a handful of counts. The rearrangement uses TRBV19 and TRBJ1-1; 8 nucleotides line up with TRBD1. The CDR3 is made up of 12 amino acids. J gave up 1 base and V 8 bases, and 0 bases lay outside the gene matches. Germline V lookup: CDR1 LNHDA, CDR2 SQIVND (reference sequence). The CDR3 reads CASGQGNTEAFF. CDR3 DNA sequence: TGTGCCAGTGGACAGGGGAACACTGAAGCTTTCTTT.

The sample holds a few counts of this clonotype. This chain connects TRBV7-2 to TRBJ2-4; D possibly corresponds to TRBD1 (5 bases). The germline V and J ends were trimmed by 8 bases and 0 bases, with 11 bases remaining between them. Germline V lookup: CDR1 SGHTA, CDR2 FQGNSA. The CDR3 contains 14 residues. Here the CDR3 DNA reads TGTGCCAGCGCTAAAGGGGAAGCCAAAAACATTCAGTACTTC. Protein: CASAKGEAKNIQYF. Together with reference TRBV7-2 and TRBJ2-4, the CDR3 gives the full variable domain: GAGVSQSPSNKVTEKGKDVELRCDPISGHTALYWYRQSLGQGLEFLIYFQGNSAPDKSGLPSDRFSAERTGGSVSTLTIQRTQQEDSAVYLCASAKGEAKNIQYFGAGTRLSVL.

The chain has TRBV6-2 or TRBV6-3 and TRBJ1-1, with 9 bases fitting TRBD1. V shed 3 bases and J 5 bases; nucleotides not matched to a gene: 7. The CDR3 has 15 residues. Germline assignment: CDR1 MNHEY and CDR2 SVGEGT. CDR3 protein: CASSYHRTGETEAFF. CDR3 coding DNA: TGTGCCAGCAGTTATCACAGGACAGGGGAGACTGAAGCTTTCTTT.

This chain connects TRBV7-2 to TRBJ1-6; D is possibly TRBD1 (5 bases). The CDR3 covers 16 residues. The V end was cut by 2 bases, the J end by 8 bases, with 16 bases between. Germline V gene sequence: CDR1 SGHTA, CDR2 FQGNSA. CDR3: CASSLMGGGSDSPLHF. The CDR3 nucleotides read TGTGCCAGCAGCTTAATGGGTGGGGGTAGTGATTCACCCCTCCACTTT.

The V call is TRBV7-9, the J call TRBJ1-2, with D possibly TRBD1 on 6 matching bases. This CDR3 is 17 amino acids long. V lost 2 bases to trimming and J lost 1 base, with 17 bases between them. Germline assignment: CDR1 SEHNR and CDR2 FQNEAQ (reference sequence). The DNA for the CDR3 is TGTGCCAGCAGCTTAACCAGGGGACCGCGATTTAACTATGGCTACACCTTC. It codes for CASSLTRGPRFNYGYTF.

This clonotype appeared once. The gene calls are TRBV24-1 and TRBJ2-1, with 15 bases identical to TRBD2. CDR1 and CDR2 from the germline V gene are KGHDR and SFDVKD. This CDR3 is 17 amino acids long. J gave up 9 bases and V 4 bases, and 9 bases lay outside the gene matches. This chain's CDR3 is CATSEVGLAGGRGEQFF. The DNA of the CDR3 is TGTGCCACCAGTGAAGTGGGACTAGCGGGGGGAAGGGGTGAGCAGTTCTTC.

The gene calls are TRBV7-9 and TRBJ1-5; D is unclear. The CDR3 contains 12 residues. V lost 6 bases to trimming and J lost 4 bases, with 7 bases between them. Per germline, CDR1 SEHNR and CDR2 FQNEAQ (reference sequence). Written as DNA, the CDR3 is TGTGCCAGCAGGAGCGGGAATCAGCCCCAGCATTTT. It is translated as CASRSGNQPQHF.

The chain uses TRBV29-1 and TRBJ2-1; 12 bases are a match to TRBD2. Germline V gene data show CDR1 as SQVTM and CDR2 as ANQGSEA. This CDR3 region has 17 residues. V shed 4 bases, J shed 5 bases, and the junction held 12 bases outside the gene matches. CDR3 region: CSVVPFLGLAGHNEQFF. The DNA of the CDR3 is TGCAGCGTTGTGCCATTCCTCGGACTAGCGGGGCACAATGAGCAGTTCTTC.

The chain couples TRBV11-3 to TRBJ2-1; no reliable D call. Trimming removed 1 base at V and 9 bases at J, with 10 bases between. Germline-derived CDR1 and CDR2 are SGHNT and YENEEA. The CDR3 has 13 residues. The CDR3 loop reads CASSLVSVGEQFF. In DNA, the CDR3 is TGTGCCAGCAGCTTAGTATCGGTGGGTGAGCAGTTCTTC.

This clonotype was counted a few times. The chain has TRBV5-1 and TRBJ2-7, with TRBD2 as a possible D gene (6 bases). Germline V gene lookup returns CDR1 SGHRS and CDR2 YFSETQ. The CDR3 contains 13 residues. Between the trimmed V and J ends, which lost 1 base and 6 bases, there was a span of 11 bases. This chain's CDR3 is CASSLRGNVEQYF. The DNA of the CDR3 is TGCGCCAGCAGCTTGCGGGGGAACGTCGAGCAGTACTTC. The full variable domain, its missing parts supplied by reference TRBV5-1 and TRBJ2-7, is KAGVTQTPRYLIKTRGQQVTLSCSPISGHRSVSWYQQTPGQGLQFLFEYFSETQRNKGNFPGRFSGRQFSNSRSEMNVSTLELGDSALYLCASSLRGNVEQYFGPGTRLTVT.

CDR3: CASSVSAEYNSPLHF. For the CDR3, the DNA is TGTGCCAGCAGTGTATCGGCCGAGTATAATTCACCCCTCCACTTT. The chain joins TRBV2 to TRBJ1-6; no reliable D call. Germline V lookup: CDR1 SNHLY, CDR2 FYNNEI. CDR3 length equals 15 residues. The V gene lost 4 bases and the J gene lost 4 bases, with 11 bases spanning the gap.

This chain uses TRBV6-1 with TRBJ1-2, with no clear D. CDR1 is MNHNS, CDR2 SASEGT, per germline. The CDR3 consists of 12 residues. V was pared by 5 bases and J by 5 bases, with 9 bases between. This chain's CDR3 is CASSYNLYGYTF. For the CDR3, the DNA is TGTGCCAGCAGTTACAATCTTTATGGCTACACCTTC.

This rearrangement joins TRBV6-2 or TRBV6-3 to TRBJ2-7, with D perhaps matching TRBD2 (6 bases). This CDR3 comprises 14 residues. The V gene's germline CDR1 is MNHEY and CDR2 SVGEGT. The V end lost 7 bases, the J end lost 6 bases, and 19 bases lay between the germline ends. The CDR3, as DNA: TGTGCCAGCACTCCCGGGACTCTCCCACGCGAGCAGTACTTC. Protein: CASTPGTLPREQYF.

The chain recombines TRBV12-3 or TRBV12-4 with TRBJ1-2, with 10 nucleotides matching TRBD1. The CDR3 has 15 residues. Losses at the gene ends were 6 bases for V and 4 bases for J; bases not matched to a gene: 8. The DNA of the CDR3 is TGTGCCAGCAGGCGCGGGACAGGGGTGTCCTATGGCTACACCTTC. As protein: CASRRGTGVSYGYTF.

This clonotype was seen a few times. The V gene is TRBV5-1, the J gene TRBJ1-5, with TRBD1 identical over 9 bases. J lost 7 bases, V lost 4 bases, and 6 bases had no gene match. There are 14 residues in the CDR3. Germline CDR1 is SGHRS and CDR2 is YFSETQ. CDR3 sequence reads: CASSMTGGAQPQHF. The CDR3 DNA is TGCGCCAGCAGCATGACAGGGGGAGCCCAGCCCCAGCATTTT.

This clonotype was found once. This chain joins TRBV6-2 or TRBV6-3 and TRBJ1-3; D is uncertain. Trimming left V 2 bases short and J 0 bases short, with 14 bases between. CDR1 is MNHEY, CDR2 SVGEGT, per germline. This CDR3 spans 17 amino acids. The CDR3 protein is CASSYGGPGSSGNTIYF. The CDR3 DNA reads as TGTGCCAGCAGTTACGGAGGGCCCGGATCCTCTGGAAACACCATATATTTT.

This clonotype was counted only a few times. For the CDR3, the DNA is TGTGCCAGCAGCCCGCGTCGCGCACAGGGGGGCCTTTTTTATGGCTACACCTTC. As protein: CASSPRRAQGGLFYGYTF. The chain has TRBV6-1 and TRBJ1-2; 8 bases agree with TRBD1. The germline V gene has CDR1 MNHNS and CDR2 SASEGT. The CDR3 runs 18 residues. Germline trimming cut 6 bases from V and 5 bases from J; bases unmatched to any gene: 20.

This clonotype showed up just a few times. V gene TRBV20-1 combines with J gene TRBJ2-5; 8 bases line up with TRBD2. Germline-derived CDR1 and CDR2 are DFQATT and SNEGSKA (reference sequence). V lost 3 bases to trimming and J lost 5 bases; unmatched junction nucleotides: 5. This CDR3 region has 13 residues. DNA of the CDR3: TGCAGTGCTAGCGGGGGGGCGGAGGAGACCCAGTACTTC. Translating gives CSASGGAEETQYF.

This clonotype was picked up many times. This chain joins TRBV3-1 and TRBJ2-6; D uncertain. The CDR3 is 13 residues long. CDR1 and CDR2 (germline): LGHDT, YNNKEL (reference sequence). V lost 4 bases and J 0 bases, leaving 1 base between the germline ends. DNA of the CDR3: TGTGCCAGCAGCCCCTCTGGGGCCAACGTCCTGACTTTC. Residues: CASSPSGANVLTF.

This CDR3 reads CATRVSLNQPQHF. CDR3 coding DNA: TGTGCCACCAGGGTTTCCTTAAATCAGCCCCAGCATTTT. The chain recombines TRBV28 with TRBJ1-5; D is perhaps TRBD1 (5 bases). The germline V gene has CDR1 MDHEN and CDR2 SYDVKM. V gave up 10 bases and J gave up 4 bases, with 14 bases separating them. The CDR3 has 13 residues.

The chain carries TRBV7-2 and TRBJ1-2; 7 nucleotides match TRBD1. This CDR3 is built from 15 residues. Germline V lookup: CDR1 SGHTA, CDR2 FQGNSA. V shed 6 bases and J 3 bases; nucleotides not matched to a gene: 10. The CDR3 DNA follows: TGTGCCAGCAGTTCTTTCCGGGACAGCGACTATGGCTACACCTTC. Its protein product is CASSSFRDSDYGYTF.